The clone carrying this T cell receptor (beta chain) was observed a handful of times. Its cognate antigen is unknown. The entry originates in a study of beta chain features in type 1 diabetes. Overall study: Investigators examined some 100,000,000 sorted cells across all samples.

Per the germline V gene, CDR1 is SGHDT and CDR2 is YYEEEE. V shed 4 bases and J shed 0 bases, with 12 bases lying between them. This CDR3 contains 15 residues. Every donor had blood drawn once into heparin, roughly 120 mL on average. Study-wide results and limits: Type 1 diabetes patients had moderately but significantly shorter TCRB CDR3s in all four CD4+ subsets. Insertion counts at VDJ junctions were lower in type 1 diabetes patients, who also showed more deletions there. For patients, the naive, central memory and Treg TCRB repertoires appeared more alike than for healthy donors.

Expressed TCRB transcripts were sequenced, since all the RNA that had been isolated was reverse transcribed. Using immunoSEQ multiplex PCR, the repertoire was profiled, and TCRdb retains in-frame clones only, with some absent. The sample consists of 95,000 to 110,000 clones, roughly 28% of them appearing once. The sample taken for sequencing was central memory CD4+ T cells from blood. The chain is built from TRBV5-6 and TRBJ2-3, with TRBD2 as a possible D gene (6 bases). This sequence originates from a woman between 18 and 30 years old with type 1 diabetes. The CDR3 reads CASSELARSTDTQYF. CDR3 in DNA: TGTGCCAGCAGCGAACTAGCACGAAGCACAGATACGCAGTATTTT.